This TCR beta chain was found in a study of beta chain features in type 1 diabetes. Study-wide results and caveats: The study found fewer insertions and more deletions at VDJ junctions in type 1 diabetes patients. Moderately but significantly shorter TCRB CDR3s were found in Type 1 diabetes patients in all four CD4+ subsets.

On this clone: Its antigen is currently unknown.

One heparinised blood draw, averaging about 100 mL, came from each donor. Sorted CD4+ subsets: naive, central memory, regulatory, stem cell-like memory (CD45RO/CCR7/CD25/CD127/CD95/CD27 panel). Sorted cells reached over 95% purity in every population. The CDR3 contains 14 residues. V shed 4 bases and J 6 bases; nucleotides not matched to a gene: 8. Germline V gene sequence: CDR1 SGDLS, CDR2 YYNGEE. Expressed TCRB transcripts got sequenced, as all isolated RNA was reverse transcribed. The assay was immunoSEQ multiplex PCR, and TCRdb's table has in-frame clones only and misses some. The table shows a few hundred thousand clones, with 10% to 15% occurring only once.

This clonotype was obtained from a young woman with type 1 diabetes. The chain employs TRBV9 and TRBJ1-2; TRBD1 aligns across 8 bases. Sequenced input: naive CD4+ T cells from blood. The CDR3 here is CASSPRQGSNGYTF. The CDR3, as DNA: TGTGCCAGCAGCCCCCGACAGGGGTCCAATGGCTACACCTTC.